These T cell receptor beta chains were read from a single sample in a study of cytomegalovirus exposure and HLA in healthy donors. Using immunoSEQ multiplex PCR, the repertoire was profiled, and TCRdb retains in-frame clones only, with some absent. The data show about 150,000 clones, with about 76% seen just once and about 5.4% held by the top ten. Sequenced: PBMCs. The receptors stem from a young woman in good health and CMV-seropositive. CDR3s include the opening cysteine and the closing phenylalanine or tryptophan. The D gene is left open where the match is weak. Part of the rows lack a size; the others show once, few, many or a class for expanded clones.

J,size,D,V,DNA,CDR3
TRBJ1-3,-,-,TRBV9,TGTGCCAGCAGCGTAGGTGGGGGCAACTCTGGAAACACCATATATTTT,CASSVGGGNSGNTIYF
TRBJ2-3,few,TRBD2,TRBV6-5,TGTGCCAGCAGTTCCTGGACTAGCGGGGGCCGGGATACGCAGTATTTT,CASSSWTSGGRDTQYF
TRBJ2-2,few,TRBD1,TRBV28,TGTGCCAGCACCGCCCCCGGGACAGGGAACACCGGGGAGCTGTTTTTT,CASTAPGTGNTGELFF
TRBJ2-7,-,-,TRBV23-1,TGCGCCAGCAGTCAATCCTGCTTGACAGGCGGTTTTAGCGAGCAGTACTTC,CASSQSCLTGGFSEQYF
TRBJ1-2,-,-,TRBV29-1,TGCAGCGTTGTAAGAGGGAACTATGGCTACACCTTC,CSVVRGNYGYTF
TRBJ1-5,-,TRBD1,TRBV7-9,TGTGCCAGCAGCCGACAGGGTAGCAATCAGCCCCAGCATTTT,CASSRQGSNQPQHF
TRBJ2-3,-,TRBD2,TRBV7-2,TGTGCCAGCAGCGCCACTAGCGGGGTAGATACGCAGTATTTT,CASSATSGVDTQYF
TRBJ1-2,once,TRBD1,TRBV7-3,TGTGCCAGCAGCGAGCAGACAGGGGTAGATGGCTACACCTTC,CASSEQTGVDGYTF
TRBJ1-6,-,TRBD1,TRBV30,TGTGCCTGGGACCAGGACAGGAATTCACCCCTCCACTTT,CAWDQDRNSPLHF
TRBJ2-2,once,-,TRBV4-3,TGCGCCAGCAGCCAAGCGCCGGGCACCGGGGAGCTGTTTTTT,CASSQAPGTGELFF
TRBJ1-2,-,-,TRBV18,TGTGCCAGCTCACCAACGGAGGGGGGGACCAACTATGGCTACACCTTC,CASSPTEGGTNYGYTF
TRBJ2-7,-,-,TRBV7-9,TGTTCCAGCAGCCAAAAACAGGGATCCTCCTCCTACGAGCAGTACTTC,CSSSQKQGSSSYEQYF
TRBJ1-1,-,TRBD1,TRBV5-6,TGTGCCAGCAGCTTGGAGGGGGCCACTGAAGCTTTCTTT,CASSLEGATEAFF
TRBJ2-3,-,TRBD2,TRBV5-1,TGCGCCAGTTGTGTAAGCGGGGACCACACAGATACGCAGTATTTT,CASCVSGDHTDTQYF
TRBJ2-5,-,-,TRBV7-9,TGTGCCAGCAGCTTAATCAAACCTATCGGAGAGACCCAGTACTTC,CASSLIKPIGETQYF
TRBJ2-1,-,-,TRBV4-1,TGCGCCAGCAGCCGAGGCCTCAATGAGCAGTTCTTC,CASSRGLNEQFF
TRBJ2-1,-,TRBD2,TRBV5-1,TGCGCCAGCAGCTACGGGGGGGCTTCCTACAATGAGCAGTTCTTC,CASSYGGASYNEQFF
TRBJ2-5,-,-,TRBV13,TGTGCCAGCAGCTTAGTACTTCAAGAGACCCAGTACTTC,CASSLVLQETQYF
TRBJ1-6,few,-,TRBV7-9,TGTTCCAGCAGCTCCTCTAGGGGGAACTATAATTCACCCCTCCACTTT,CSSSSSRGNYNSPLHF
TRBJ2-1,-,TRBD2,TRBV5-4,TGTGCCACCCACCCTCGGACTAGCGGGGCGAATGAGCAGTTCTTC,CATHPRTSGANEQFF
TRBJ2-3,-,-,TRBV4-1,TGCGCCAGCAGCCGGGTGAATCGCGGAGATACGCAGTATTTT,CASSRVNRGDTQYF
TRBJ1-1,-,TRBD1,TRBV18,TGTGCCAGCTCAGGGACAGGGGGCTTCACTGAAGCTTTCTTT,CASSGTGGFTEAFF
TRBJ2-2,-,-,TRBV19,TGTGCCAGTAGTGGGTACGGGGGAGCGAACACCGGGGAGCTGTTTTTT,CASSGYGGANTGELFF
TRBJ2-7,-,-,TRBV6-1,TGTGCCAGCAGTGAAGTGTTTCTCTACAGCTCCTACGAGCAGTACTTC,CASSEVFLYSSYEQYF
TRBJ1-4,many,TRBD1,TRBV5-4,TGTGCCAGCAGCTTGGGTCAGGGGGGTAATGAAAAACTGTTTTTT,CASSLGQGGNEKLFF
TRBJ1-1,-,-,TRBV18,TGTGCCAGCTCACTCTCTCAGGGGAACACTGAAGCTTTCTTT,CASSLSQGNTEAFF
TRBJ2-7,-,TRBD1,TRBV11-2,TGTGCCAGCAGTTTACGGACAGGGCACTCCTACGAGCAGTACTTC,CASSLRTGHSYEQYF
TRBJ2-7,-,-,TRBV6-5,TGTGCCAGCAGTTGGAGGACCGCTTCCCTCTACGAGCAGTACTTC,CASSWRTASLYEQYF
TRBJ2-1,-,TRBD2,TRBV29-1,TGCAGCGTCCCGGGACTAGGGGGATACAATGAGCAGTTCTTC,CSVPGLGGYNEQFF
TRBJ2-2,-,TRBD1,TRBV28,TGTGCCAGCAGCTTAGAGGGACAGGGAAGAACCGGGGAGCTGTTTTTT,CASSLEGQGRTGELFF
TRBJ2-2,-,-,TRBV4-3,TGCGCCAGCAGCCAAGATCTGTGGACAGATGGGGAGCTGTTTTTT,CASSQDLWTDGELFF
TRBJ1-1,-,-,TRBV6-6,TGTGCCAGCAGTTATGGGGGAGGGGAAGCTTTCTTT,CASSYGGGEAFF
TRBJ1-5,-,-,TRBV27,TGTGCCAGTCGTGGGGGGACTCGACAGCCCCAGCATTTT,CASRGGTRQPQHF
TRBJ1-1,-,-,TRBV30,TGTGCCTGGAGAAATCTGGGAGGGGACACTGAAGCTTTCTTT,CAWRNLGGDTEAFF
TRBJ2-5,once,-,TRBV4-3,TGCGCCAGCAGCCAAGATCTAAGGGGGCAAGAGACCCAGTACTTC,CASSQDLRGQETQYF
TRBJ1-1,-,-,TRBV27,TGTGCCAGCAGTTTATTTAGAAACACTGAAGCTTTCTTT,CASSLFRNTEAFF
TRBJ1-1,-,-,TRBV30,TGTGCCTGCCCCTCAGGGAGGAGCACTGAAGCTTTCTTT,CACPSGRSTEAFF
TRBJ2-5,-,TRBD2,TRBV4-3,TGCGCCAGCAGCCAAGTCCTAGCGGGGGGGTCCGGGGAGACCCAGTACTTC,CASSQVLAGGSGETQYF
TRBJ2-2,-,TRBD1,TRBV29-1,TGCAGCGTTGAAGAAAGGGGGCAAAGCACCGGGGAGCTGTTTTTT,CSVEERGQSTGELFF
TRBJ1-2,-,-,TRBV6-1,TGTGCCAGCAGTGAAGCGTTAGTACAGTATGGCTACACCTTC,CASSEALVQYGYTF
TRBJ2-1,few,TRBD2,TRBV9,TGTGCCAGCAGCGTGATCCCGGGGGGGGTCTATGAGCAGTTCTTC,CASSVIPGGVYEQFF
TRBJ2-2,few,-,TRBV7-2,TGTGCCAGCAGTTTTAGGCCAGGGGTAAACACCGGGGAGCTGTTTTTT,CASSFRPGVNTGELFF